This paragraph covers one T cell receptor (beta chain) sequence. Together with a sample-barcoded 5' primer, a J-beta primer mix was included in a second PCR lasting roughly 7 to 11 cycles. MiXCR was run by TCRdb on the 5' RACE reads, yielding one entry per CDR3 protein. The sample carries some 1,800,000 distinct CDR3 sequences, approximately 40% recorded once. The data derive from a study of blood T cells in healthy people across ages. Germline V CDR1 and CDR2: DFQATT, SNEGSKA (reference sequence). The length of the CDR3 is 13 residues. V was pared by 2 bases and J by 0 bases, with 2 bases between. The authors isolated at least 6 million PBMCs per sample.

This chain links TRBV20-1 with TRBJ1-6; no clear D. This clonotype was sampled from a human donor in good health. The sequenced material came from blood. The CDR3 coding sequence is TGCAGTGCTAGACTCTCCTATAATTCACCCCTCCACTTT. As protein: CSARLSYNSPLHF.